The entry below describes one T cell receptor (beta chain). Its recognized antigen is unknown. Nothing much larger sits one base from this clone, and base qualities are not available. This sample is drawn from a study of blood T cell repertoires in COVID-19 (dated by TCRdb to 2018 to 2021). Regarding the complete study: Samples covering the acute and convalescent phases of COVID-19 were provided by collaborators in the United States, Italy and Spain. The sample metadata nearly always contained a de-identified subject ID, COVID-19 status, age in years and sex. Samples were obtained from the ongoing ImmuneRACE study (first 160 participants) and from about 1,300 subjects provided by 6 global collaborators. The material from the prospective study consisted of cDNA or gDNA derived from T cells, B-cell-depleted T cells, or PBMCs. HLA class I and class II types, where available, came from metadata supplied by the sample provider rather than from assay-based typing. Deeply sampled blood TCRbeta repertoires from subjects exposed to, actively infected with, or recovered from COVID-19 were included in the dataset. The repertoires were released in a freely available public database meant as a resource for research on the immune response to SARS-CoV-2.

The collaborating institutions used their own protocols to collect whole blood in K2EDTA tubes. Collaborator samples were shipped for TCRbeta analysis as frozen whole blood, isolated PBMCs, or DNA extracted from either sample type. The CDR3, cysteine through phenylalanine, is 17 amino acids long. The entry retains the CDR3 DNA only, 51 bases that are in frame from base 1. The germline V gene gives CDR1 as MNHNS and CDR2 as SASEGT. V ends up 1 base short and J 4 bases short, with an unmatched junction base count of 6. TCRbeta CDR3 regions were amplified from genomic DNA using the immunoSEQ Assay, a bias-controlled multiplex PCR. In the original analysis: The number of nucleated cells in each sample was estimated from the amplification of reference gene primers within the assay. To quantify the absolute abundance of each unique TCRbeta CDR3 rearrangement, sequence reads were collapsed and filtered. For each sample, productive Simpson clonality was calculated as the square root of Simpson's diversity index across productive rearrangements. Imported from immuneACCESS, the table was reduced by TCRdb to in-frame sequences with V and J called. These copies leave out some clones; in studies compared against another copy, an unresolved V gene accounts for under half, and the cause of the remainder is not known. Clone size and the V and J calls come from that table; the DNA yielded D and trimming. The sample profile shows about 360,000 clones; around nine tenths of them were found once. Clones ranked in the top ten supply 2.5% to 3.5% of the sample.

Study-level results and caveats: The quantity of clinical and demographic metadata differed by source and by participant and was supplied without curation.

The sequence links TRBV6-1 to TRBJ2-2; 10 of the junction bases match TRBD2. This receptor was taken from a human donor in a cohort sampled during active COVID-19. The specimen sequenced was peripheral blood. The base sequence is TGTGCCAGCAGTGAAGTAGGGCTAGCGGGGGTCACCGGGGAGCTGTTTTTT. Its coded protein is CASSEVGLAGVTGELFF.